These T cell receptor beta chains were read from a single sample in a study of CD8+ T cells in alopecia areata. Here immunoSEQ multiplex PCR was the method, and the copy in TCRdb shows in-frame clones only, minus some. The table has 10,000 to 15,000 clones, 65% to 70% seen once. Specimen: skin, collected at week 4, from a patient treated with tofacitinib. All receptors come from a human donor with alopecia areata. CDR3s include the opening cysteine and the closing phenylalanine or tryptophan. D genes are given only for firm matches. Some rows mark clone size as missing; the rest say once, few, many or name a class of expanded clone.

v_call	d_call	clone_size	j_call	cdr3_aa	cdr3_nt
TRBV6-1	NA	NA	TRBJ1-2	CASKGLSDVYGYTF	TGTGCCAGCAAGGGACTGTCGGACGTCTATGGCTACACCTTC
TRBV7-9	NA	few	TRBJ2-2	CASSGGGRPTGELFF	TGTGCCAGCAGCGGAGGGGGTCGGCCTACCGGGGAGCTGTTTTTT
TRBV5-4	NA	NA	TRBJ2-1	CASSLEGDRNEQFF	TGTGCCAGCAGCTTGGAGGGGGACCGAAATGAGCAGTTCTTC
TRBV18	NA	NA	TRBJ2-3	CASSPPGQGTDTQYF	TGTGCCAGCTCACCACCGGGGCAGGGCACAGATACGCAGTATTTT
TRBV2	NA	NA	TRBJ1-1	CASSYSMNTEAFF	TGTGCCAGCAGCTACAGCATGAACACTGAAGCTTTCTTT
TRBV6-1	NA	NA	TRBJ1-2	CASTFGLGYGYTF	TGTGCCAGCACTTTCGGGCTCGGCTATGGCTACACCTTC
TRBV19	TRBD1	once	TRBJ2-1	CASSIANRDREKFF	TGTGCCAGTAGTATAGCAAACCGGGACAGGGAGAAGTTCTTC
TRBV6-5	NA	once	TRBJ1-1	CASSYSGPLNTEAFF	TGTGCCAGCAGTTACTCAGGGCCCCTGAACACTGAAGCTTTCTTT
TRBV19	NA	few	TRBJ1-5	CASSAGTGNQPQHF	TGTGCCAGTAGTGCAGGGACGGGCAATCAGCCCCAGCATTTT
TRBV2	TRBD1	NA	TRBJ1-2	CASKKTGGYGYTF	TGTGCCAGCAAAAAGACAGGGGGCTATGGCTACACCTTC
TRBV30	NA	NA	TRBJ2-7	CAWSPTDGGQYF	TGTGCCTGGAGTCCGACGGATGGGGGGCAGTACTTC
TRBV19	NA	NA	TRBJ1-3	CASSNLPRTETGNTIYF	TGTGCCAGTAGTAATCTACCGAGGACAGAAACTGGAAACACCATATATTTT
TRBV6-5	NA	NA	TRBJ2-3	CASSYRSSTDTQYF	TGTGCCAGCAGTTACCGGTCCTCCACAGATACGCAGTATTTT
TRBV2	NA	NA	TRBJ1-3	CASQKPRSSGNTIYF	TGTGCCAGCCAAAAGCCCAGGAGCTCTGGAAACACCATATATTTT
TRBV11-2	TRBD2	few	TRBJ2-1	CASSLGGGGGNEQFF	TGTGCCAGCAGCTTAGGCGGCGGGGGGGGGAATGAGCAGTTCTTC
TRBV11-2	TRBD2	NA	TRBJ2-3	CASSSQGLAGTSGADTQYF	TGTGCCAGCAGCTCACAAGGACTAGCGGGTACCTCCGGGGCAGATACGCAGTATTTT
TRBV5-1	NA	NA	TRBJ1-1	CASSYYNRNTEAFF	TGCGCCAGCAGCTATTACAACAGGAACACTGAAGCCTTCTTT
TRBV4-1	TRBD1	NA	TRBJ2-3	CASSPTPGQRTDTQYF	TGCGCCAGCAGCCCTACTCCGGGACAGCGCACAGATACGCAGTATTTT
TRBV4-1	TRBD1	NA	TRBJ2-3	CASSRGQGPSTDTQYF	TGCGCCAGCAGCCGCGGACAGGGACCCAGCACAGATACGCAGTATTTT
TRBV7-8	NA	NA	TRBJ2-7	CASSSAYEQYF	TGTGCCAGCAGCTCCGCCTACGAGCAGTACTTC
TRBV19	NA	NA	TRBJ1-5	CASSESYRGPYQPQHF	TGTGCCAGTAGTGAAAGCTACAGAGGGCCCTATCAGCCCCAGCATTTT
TRBV5-6	NA	NA	TRBJ1-6	CASSLGQSYNSPLHF	TGTGCCAGCAGCTTGGGCCAGTCCTATAATTCACCCCTCCACTTT
TRBV19	NA	NA	TRBJ1-1	CASKQLPLDLQAFF	TGTGCCAGTAAACAACTACCCCTGGACCTGCAAGCTTTCTTT
TRBV6-6	NA	few	TRBJ2-7	CAIGRAYEQYF	TGTGCCATCGGACGGGCCTACGAGCAGTACTTC
TRBV6-5	NA	NA	TRBJ2-7	CASSYWGAYEQYF	TGTGCCAGCAGTTACTGGGGGGCCTACGAGCAGTACTTC
TRBV6-5	NA	NA	TRBJ1-1	CASSSPSSTRGQAFF	TGTGCCAGCAGTTCCCCCTCTTCAACTCGGGGGCAAGCTTTCTTT
TRBV7-9	TRBD1	NA	TRBJ2-7	CASSLGDGTASYEQYF	TGTGCCAGCAGCTTGGGAGATGGGACAGCCTCCTACGAGCAGTACTTC
TRBV7-2	NA	few	TRBJ1-6	CASSSGLANSPLHF	TGTGCCAGCAGCTCTGGCTTGGCTAATTCACCCCTCCACTTT
TRBV7-8	NA	few	TRBJ1-6	CASSLADVGIRTPLHF	TGTGCCAGCAGCTTAGCCGACGTGGGGATTAGGACACCCCTCCACTTT
TRBV11-2	TRBD1	NA	TRBJ2-7	CASSVGQGGYEQYF	TGTGCCAGCAGCGTTGGACAGGGCGGCTACGAGCAGTACTTC
TRBV7-2	TRBD1	NA	TRBJ1-5	CASSPDRGENQPQHF	TGTGCCAGCAGCCCGGACAGGGGAGAGAATCAGCCCCAGCATTTT